The entry that follows covers one TCR beta chain sequence. These data originate in a study of blood T cell repertoires in COVID-19. The overall study: There were acute and convalescent COVID-19 samples, and they came from the United States, Italy and Spain.

This CDR3 contains 13 residues. Trimming left V 2 bases short and J 3 bases short, with 8 bases between. Germline CDR1 reads SGHDN; CDR2 reads FVKESK. As processed by the authors: Amplified reference gene primers provided the basis for estimating nucleated cell counts. Clones were sequenced by immunoSEQ multiplex PCR, and TCRdb holds only the in-frame ones, with some missing. For V, J and clone size, that table is used; D and trimming come from the DNA. In the table there are tens of thousands of clones, approximately 83% of which are singletons. This TCR was sampled from a man aged 45 to 65 with COVID-19, enrolled during active disease. The chain couples TRBV14 to TRBJ2-7; no firm D call. Sequenced material: peripheral blood. The CDR3 DNA reads as TGTGCCAGCAGCCAACTAGTCGGCTACGAGCAGTACTTC. Translation gives CASSQLVGYEQYF.